A selection of T cell receptor beta chains follows, all from one sample in a study of T-cell reconstitution after alpha-beta-depleted transplantation in children. TCRdb ran MiXCR on the PCR reads and lists one entry per CDR3 protein. The table has about a million distinct CDR3 sequences, under 30% seen once. The specimen comprised PBMCs, mostly from graft donor cells, sampled 360 days after TCRalphabeta/CD19-depleted stem cell transplant. The receptors were gathered from a boy under two years old who had a stem cell transplant for SCID, so the T cells may come from the graft donor. The CDR3 runs from the conserved cysteine through the conserved F or W. The D gene is left open where the match is weak. Expanded clones get a size class; other rows say once, few or many, or leave the size out.

abundance	d_gene	j_gene	v_gene	CDR3nt	CDR3aa
once	TRBD2	TRBJ2-3	TRBV6-2/TRBV6-3	TGTGCCAGCAGTCGAACTAGCGGGGGCCCAGTTAGCACAGATACGCAGTATTTT	CASSRTSGGPVSTDTQYF
NA	TRBD2	TRBJ2-1	TRBV3-1	TGTGCCAGCAGCCACGAACGACTAGCGGGGGGGATAAATGAGCAGTTCTTC	CASSHERLAGGINEQFF
few	TRBD2	TRBJ2-3	TRBV7-2	TGTGCCAGCAGCCTATCAGGGGGACTAGCGGGGAGAGATACGCAGTATTTT	CASSLSGGLAGRDTQYF
few	NA	TRBJ2-7	TRBV27	TGTGCCAGCAGTCTGACAGACAGACACGAGCAGTACTTC	CASSLTDRHEQYF
few	NA	TRBJ1-1	TRBV27	TGTGCCAGCAGTTTTGGGCCTTCGGGGGAAGCTTTCTTT	CASSFGPSGEAFF
NA	NA	TRBJ1-2	TRBV30	TGTGCCTGGAGACATACCAGGGTCCCGGGTGGCTACACCTTC	CAWRHTRVPGGYTF
few	NA	TRBJ2-3	TRBV9	TGTGCCAGCAGCGTAGGACGGTACACAGATACGCAGTATTTT	CASSVGRYTDTQYF
NA	NA	TRBJ2-5	TRBV28	TGTGCCAGCAGGTGGGACCCCGGACGGCCCTCCCAGTACTTC	CASRWDPGRPSQYF
NA	NA	TRBJ2-7	TRBV4-2	TGTGCCAGGAGCCACGGGGGCCCCTGCGAGCAGTACTTC	CARSHGGPCEQYF
NA	TRBD2	TRBJ2-2	TRBV4-1	TGCGCCAGCAGCCAGAGACTAGCGAGGAACACCGGGGAGCTGTTTTTT	CASSQRLARNTGELFF
NA	TRBD2	TRBJ2-5	TRBV20-1	TGCAGTGCCCCGGGGGGGCCGAGTGAGACCCAGTACTTC	CSAPGGPSETQYF
NA	TRBD1	TRBJ2-3	TRBV12-3/TRBV12-4	TGTGCCAGCAGTTGGGGAGCAGGGGGAGATACGCAGTATTTT	CASSWGAGGDTQYF
few	TRBD2	TRBJ2-7	TRBV20-1	TGCAGTGCCCCCCTTGCGCGGGGGGTTAATTACGAGCAGTACTTC	CSAPLARGVNYEQYF
NA	NA	TRBJ1-1	TRBV4-2	TGTGCCAGCACCGAAGCGGCAGGGCCTAACACTGAAGCTTTCTTT	CASTEAAGPNTEAFF
few	NA	TRBJ2-1	TRBV29-1	TGCAGCGTTGAAGAAGGACTTTCTGGTGAGCAGTTCTTC	CSVEEGLSGEQFF
NA	TRBD1	TRBJ1-6	TRBV12-3/TRBV12-4	TGTGCCAGCAGCTTCCCATCGACAGGGACCTCACCCCTCCACTTT	CASSFPSTGTSPLHF
NA	TRBD2	TRBJ2-1	TRBV27	TGTGCCAGCAGCCGTCTTCTTACTAGCGGGGGGATCCATGAGCAGTTCTTC	CASSRLLTSGGIHEQFF
few	TRBD1	TRBJ1-3	TRBV6-5	TGTGCCAGCAGTTCCCTACAGGGGCGCGGAAACACCATATATTTT	CASSSLQGRGNTIYF
few	TRBD2	TRBJ2-2	TRBV6-5	TGTGCCAGCAGTTTCCGTAGCGGGGGGAACACCGGGGAGCTGTTTTTT	CASSFRSGGNTGELFF
NA	TRBD1	TRBJ1-3	TRBV20-1	TGCAGTGCTACCGACAGGGCGGCCGGAAACACCATATATTTT	CSATDRAAGNTIYF
NA	TRBD1	TRBJ1-5	TRBV6-1	TGTGCCAGCACCATAGGGGGGACAGGGGGCAATCAGCCCCAGCATTTT	CASTIGGTGGNQPQHF
NA	NA	TRBJ2-7	TRBV5-8	TGTGCCAGCCGCCAACTAACCCCGACTAACTCCGAGCAGTACTTC	CASRQLTPTNSEQYF
few	TRBD2	TRBJ2-5	TRBV20-1	TGCAGTGCTAGAGGCCCGGGGGGTGTGGGGACCCAGTACTTC	CSARGPGGVGTQYF
few	NA	TRBJ1-5	TRBV6-2/TRBV6-3	TGTGCCAGCAGACAACGGGTCCAGGTGGGTCAGCCCCAGCATTTT	CASRQRVQVGQPQHF
once	NA	TRBJ2-7	TRBV5-1	TGCGCCAGCAGCTTGGCTGGCGGAGGTAAACACGACGAGCAGTACTTC	CASSLAGGGKHDEQYF
many	TRBD2	TRBJ2-4	TRBV20-1	TGCAGTGCTAGTTTGCGACTAGCGGGGGGAAAAAACATTCAGTACTTC	CSASLRLAGGKNIQYF
NA	NA	TRBJ2-3	TRBV20-1	TGCAGTGCTAGACCTAGGGATACGCAGTATTTT	CSARPRDTQYF
once	TRBD2	TRBJ2-3	TRBV23-1	TGCGCCACGGGGGGACTCCCTTTCACAGATACGCAGTATTTT	CATGGLPFTDTQYF
few	NA	TRBJ2-1	TRBV11-2	TGTGCCAGCAGCTTAGACGGGGGAGCATCCTACAATGAGCAGTTCTTC	CASSLDGGASYNEQFF
few	NA	TRBJ2-7	TRBV10-3	TGTGCCATCAGTGGGCGGACAGAGACCTACGAGCAGTACTTC	CAISGRTETYEQYF
NA	NA	TRBJ2-7	TRBV27	TGTGTCAGCAGTTTGGGACCTCCCTACGAGCAGTACTTC	CVSSLGPPYEQYF
NA	NA	TRBJ2-7	TRBV18	TGTGCCAGCTCACGGGCGGGACCAGGGTACGAGCAGTACTTC	CASSRAGPGYEQYF
NA	NA	TRBJ2-5	TRBV5-1	TGCGCCAGCAGCATCTTAAGGGGGGCGTCTCAAGAGACCCAGTACTTC	CASSILRGASQETQYF
few	NA	TRBJ2-5	TRBV15	TGTGCCACCAGCAGAGGAGGCCCGGAGCAAGAGACCCAGTACTTC	CATSRGGPEQETQYF
few	NA	TRBJ2-3	TRBV20-1	TGCAGTGCTAGGGGGCAGGGCGGATCGTCAGATACGCAGTATTTT	CSARGQGGSSDTQYF
NA	NA	TRBJ2-1	TRBV7-8	TGTGCCAGCACCGAAGGAACGGGACCATACCTAGTCAATGAGCAGTTCTTC	CASTEGTGPYLVNEQFF
few	NA	TRBJ1-6	TRBV4-1	TGCGCCAGCAGCCAAAGGGGGACTGGTCAGCTCCACTTT	CASSQRGTGQLHF
few	TRBD1	TRBJ2-4	TRBV5-1	TGCGCCAGCAGCTTGGAGGACAGGAATTTAAACATTCAGTACTTC	CASSLEDRNLNIQYF
NA	TRBD1	TRBJ1-2	TRBV5-5	TGTGCCAGCAGCTCAGGGGGCCGACCTCCCGGGGGCTACACCTTC	CASSSGGRPPGGYTF
NA	NA	TRBJ2-7	TRBV15	TGTGCCACCAGCAGAGGGGCACCCTCCTACGAGCAGTACTTC	CATSRGAPSYEQYF
NA	NA	TRBJ2-1	TRBV6-5	TGTGCCAGCAGTTCCTCTGCTCGGGGTAAGGGGCAATACGAGCAGTTCTTC	CASSSSARGKGQYEQFF
NA	TRBD2	TRBJ2-3	TRBV27	TGTGCCAGCAGTTTGGGGACTAGGGGCACAGATACGCAGTATTTT	CASSLGTRGTDTQYF
NA	NA	TRBJ2-5	TRBV12-3/TRBV12-4	TGTGCCAGCACCCCCGGGCAGGGCTTTCCAGAGACCCAGTACTTC	CASTPGQGFPETQYF
many	TRBD2	TRBJ2-1	TRBV5-1	TGCGCCAGCAGCTCGACTAGCTCGAAAGAGCAGTTCTTC	CASSSTSSKEQFF
NA	NA	TRBJ2-1	TRBV15	TGTGCCACCAGCAGTGACCGGGACCTCTCCTACAATGAGCAGTTCTTC	CATSSDRDLSYNEQFF
NA	TRBD1	TRBJ1-5	TRBV9	TGTGCCAGCAGGCGACTCCGGGACAGGGGCGGCCCCCAGCATTTT	CASRRLRDRGGPQHF
NA	NA	TRBJ2-5	TRBV12-5	TGTGCTAGTGGTCCCGTGGGTAGCGCACAAGAGACCCAGTACTTC	CASGPVGSAQETQYF
NA	NA	TRBJ1-4	TRBV12-3/TRBV12-4	TGTGCCAGCTCCAAGGCGGGGAAAGCGAATGAAAAACTGTTTTTT	CASSKAGKANEKLFF
NA	TRBD1	TRBJ1-2	TRBV5-1	TGCGCCAGCAGCTTCGATTCCAGGGGGTATGGCTACACCTTC	CASSFDSRGYGYTF
NA	NA	TRBJ1-1	TRBV4-1	TGCGCCAGCAGCTTCCGTGCTCGCGCTGAAGCTTTCTTT	CASSFRARAEAFF
many	TRBD2	TRBJ2-1	TRBV5-1	TGCGCCAGCAGGACTAGCGGGGCCAACAATGAGCAGTTCTTC	CASRTSGANNEQFF
few	NA	TRBJ2-3	TRBV18	TGTGCCAGCTCACCAACCCCGATTCGAGGGGGATCGTTAGATACGCAGTATTTT	CASSPTPIRGGSLDTQYF
few	TRBD1	TRBJ2-1	TRBV5-1	TGCGCCAGCAGCTTGGAACCGACAGGGCGAAATGAGCAGTTCTTC	CASSLEPTGRNEQFF